This entry describes one TCR beta chain. What it binds is unknown. These data are taken from a study of T cell responses to AZD1222 COVID-19 vaccine. Whole-study results and caveats: The donors showed a predominance of white British ancestry and of females, with possible underestimation of clonal diversity.

Some clones are missing from TCRdb's copy, which holds only in-frame ones; the method was immunoSEQ multiplex PCR. The profile shows about 150,000 clones, about nine tenths of them singletons. In germline, CDR1 is LGHNA, CDR2 YSLEER. The CDR3 spans 14 residues. V dropped 5 bases and J dropped 4; count of bases not matched to a gene: 2. Source: peripheral blood, taken on day 0 of AZD1222 vaccination. This chain uses TRBV4-3 with TRBJ1-4; 9 nucleotides line up with TRBD1. The sequence derives from an adult in good health. CDR3 protein: CASSWDRDNEKLFF. The CDR3 coding sequence is TGCGCCAGCAGCTGGGACAGGGATAATGAAAAACTGTTTTTT.